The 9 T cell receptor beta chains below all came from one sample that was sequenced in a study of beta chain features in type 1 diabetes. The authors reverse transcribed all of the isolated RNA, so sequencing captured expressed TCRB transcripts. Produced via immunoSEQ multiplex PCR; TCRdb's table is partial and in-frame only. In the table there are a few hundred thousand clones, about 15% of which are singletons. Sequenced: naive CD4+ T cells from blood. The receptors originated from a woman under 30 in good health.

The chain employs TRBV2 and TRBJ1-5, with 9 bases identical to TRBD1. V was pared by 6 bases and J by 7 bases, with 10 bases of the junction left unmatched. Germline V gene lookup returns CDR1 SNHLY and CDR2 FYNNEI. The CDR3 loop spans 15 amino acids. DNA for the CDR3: TGTGCCAGCAGCAGACAGGGGGACCTGGGACAGCCCCAGCATTTT. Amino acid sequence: CASSRQGDLGQPQHF.

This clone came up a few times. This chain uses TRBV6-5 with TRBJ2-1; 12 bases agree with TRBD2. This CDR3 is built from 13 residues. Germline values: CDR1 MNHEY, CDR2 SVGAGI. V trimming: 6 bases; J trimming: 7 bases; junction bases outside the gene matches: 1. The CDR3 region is CASRTSGSNEQFF. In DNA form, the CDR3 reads TGTGCCAGCAGGACTAGCGGGAGTAATGAGCAGTTCTTC.

CDR3 region: CASRYRGSHEQYF. CDR3 coding DNA: TGTGCCAGCCGCTACAGGGGTTCCCACGAGCAGTACTTC. The rearrangement links TRBV28 to TRBJ2-7; 7 bases are a match to TRBD1. Germline V CDR1 and CDR2: MDHEN, SYDVKM. This CDR3 has 13 residues. The trim removed 8 bases at V and 5 bases at J, leaving 9 bases unmatched.

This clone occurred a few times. CDR3 bases: TGCGCCAGCAGCTTAGAACAAACCTCCTACAATGAGCAGTTCTTC. Its translation is CASSLEQTSYNEQFF. The genes are TRBV5-1 and TRBJ2-1; D call uncertain. The germline gives CDR1 SGHRS, CDR2 YFSETQ. V was shortened by 2 bases and J by 0 bases, with 9 bases between the two germline ends. The CDR3 is made up of 15 amino acids.

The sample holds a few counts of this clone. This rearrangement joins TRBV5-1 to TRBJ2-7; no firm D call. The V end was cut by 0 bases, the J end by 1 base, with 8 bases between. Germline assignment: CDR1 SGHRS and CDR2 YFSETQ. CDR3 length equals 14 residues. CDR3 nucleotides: TGCGCCAGCAGCTTGGGACCGACATCCTACGAGCAGTACTTC. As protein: CASSLGPTSYEQYF.

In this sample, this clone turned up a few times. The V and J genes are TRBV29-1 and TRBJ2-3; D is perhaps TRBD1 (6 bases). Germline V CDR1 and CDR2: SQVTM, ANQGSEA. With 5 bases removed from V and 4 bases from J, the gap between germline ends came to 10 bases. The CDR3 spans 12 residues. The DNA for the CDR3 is TGCAGCGTTCTTAGACAGGCAGATACGCAGTATTTT. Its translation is CSVLRQADTQYF.

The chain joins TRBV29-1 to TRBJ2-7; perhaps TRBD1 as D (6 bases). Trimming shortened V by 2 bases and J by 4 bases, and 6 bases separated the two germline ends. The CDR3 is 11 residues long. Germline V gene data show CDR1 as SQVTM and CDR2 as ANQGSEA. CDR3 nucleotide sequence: TGCAGCGTTGAAACAGGGTACGAGCAGTACTTC. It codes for CSVETGYEQYF.

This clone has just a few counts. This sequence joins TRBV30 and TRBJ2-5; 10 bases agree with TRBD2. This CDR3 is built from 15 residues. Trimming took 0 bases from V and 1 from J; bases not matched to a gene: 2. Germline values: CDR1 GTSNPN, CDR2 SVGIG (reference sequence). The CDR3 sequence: CAWSVSGRPQETQYF. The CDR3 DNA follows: TGTGCCTGGAGTGTTAGCGGGAGGCCCCAAGAGACCCAGTACTTC. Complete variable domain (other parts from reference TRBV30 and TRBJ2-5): SQTIHQWPATLVQPVGSPLSLECTVEGTSNPNLYWYRQAAGRGLQLLFYSVGIGQISSEVPQNLSASRPQDRQFILSSKKLLLSDSGFYLCAWSVSGRPQETQYFGPGTRLLVL.

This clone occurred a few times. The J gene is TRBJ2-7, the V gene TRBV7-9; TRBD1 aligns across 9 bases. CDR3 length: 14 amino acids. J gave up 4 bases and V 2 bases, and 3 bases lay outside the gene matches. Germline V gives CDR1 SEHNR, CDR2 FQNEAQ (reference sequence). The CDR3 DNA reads TGTGCCAGCAGCTTACAACAGGGGGCGTACGAGCAGTACTTC. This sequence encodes CASSLQQGAYEQYF.